This T cell receptor (beta chain) is drawn from a study of CD8 T cells in ankylosing spondylitis. The table lists this clonotype with many counts. A single record per CDR3 protein comes from TCRdb applying MiXCR to the 5' RACE reads. This sample has approximately 140,000 distinct CDR3 sequences, with 6.5% to 8.5% found just once. The receptor was isolated from a male donor with ankylosing spondylitis. The sample consisted of synovial fluid, either unsorted or a sorted T cell fraction (not recorded which).

CDR3 bases: TGCAGTGCTAGAGATCTCTCCGGACAGGGAATGGTGTACGAGCAGTACTTC. Encoded protein: CSARDLSGQGMVYEQYF. The rearrangement uses TRBV20-1 and TRBJ2-7; 8 positions match TRBD1. The germline CDR1 and CDR2 sequences are DFQATT and SNEGSKA (reference sequence). The CDR3 consists of 17 residues. Trimming removed 0 bases from V and 4 bases from J; junction bases left unmatched: 14.